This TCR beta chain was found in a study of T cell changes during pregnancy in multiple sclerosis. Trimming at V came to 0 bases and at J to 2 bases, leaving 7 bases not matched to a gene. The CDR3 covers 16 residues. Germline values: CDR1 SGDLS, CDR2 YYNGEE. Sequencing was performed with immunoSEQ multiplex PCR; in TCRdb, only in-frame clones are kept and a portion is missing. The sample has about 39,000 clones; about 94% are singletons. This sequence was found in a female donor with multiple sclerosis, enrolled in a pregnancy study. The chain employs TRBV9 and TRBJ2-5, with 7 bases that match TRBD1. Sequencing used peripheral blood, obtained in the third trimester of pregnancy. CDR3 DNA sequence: TGTGCCAGCAGCGTAGCTTTAGGGGACAGTCAAGAGACCCAGTACTTC. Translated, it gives CASSVALGDSQETQYF.